The 17 T cell receptor beta chains given below trace back to one sample, sequenced in a study of cytomegalovirus exposure and HLA in healthy donors. The primer mix had 60 Vbeta and 13 Jbeta primers. This table comes from immunoSEQ multiplex PCR, and its TCRdb copy is limited to in-frame clones, with some not included. The data hold some 200,000 clones, with roughly 74% observed a single time. The sequencing input was PBMCs. Every receptor here comes from a female donor in good health and CMV-seronegative.

V gene TRBV7-9 combines with J gene TRBJ2-1; D gene ambiguous. V gave up 5 bases and J gave up 7 bases, with 6 bases separating them. Germline assignment: CDR1 SEHNR and CDR2 FQNEAQ (reference sequence). This CDR3 contains 11 residues. In DNA, the CDR3 is TGTGCCAGCAGCGCGAGTAATGAGCAGTTCTTC. This translates into CASSASNEQFF.

The V call is TRBV7-2, the J call TRBJ1-1; 8 bases align to TRBD1. This CDR3 is 12 amino acids long. V lost 5 bases and J lost 12; bases outside the gene matches: 8. The germline V gene has CDR1 SGHTA and CDR2 FQGNSA. The CDR3, as DNA: TGTGCCAGCAGCCCTCAGGGACAGGATACTTTCTTT. Residues: CASSPQGQDTFF. Full variable domain (rest looked up from reference TRBV7-2 and TRBJ1-1): GAGVSQSPSNKVTEKGKDVELRCDPISGHTALYWYRQSLGQGLEFLIYFQGNSAPDKSGLPSDRFSAERTGGSVSTLTIQRTQQEDSAVYLCASSPQGQDTFFGQGTRLTVV.

The chain has TRBV11-3 and TRBJ2-2; TRBD2 matches at 7 bases. The ends lost 7 bases at V and 3 bases at J; junction bases unmatched: 8. Germline-derived CDR1 and CDR2 are SGHNT and YENEEA. The CDR3 length is 15 residues. CDR3 bases: TGTGCCAGCACCACCGGGGGGACCTACACCGGGGAGCTGTTTTTT. It codes for CASTTGGTYTGELFF.

The chain joins TRBV2 to TRBJ2-1; 10 positions match TRBD2. This CDR3 is built from 17 residues. The trim removed 7 bases at V and 4 bases at J, leaving 13 bases unmatched. Germline V gives CDR1 SNHLY, CDR2 FYNNEI. The CDR3 bases are TGTGCCAGCAAGGGGTGGGATACTAGCGGGGAGTACAATGAGCAGTTCTTC. Its translation: CASKGWDTSGEYNEQFF. The variable domain in full, completed from reference TRBV2 and TRBJ2-1, reads EPEVTQTPSHQVTQMGQEVILRCVPISNHLYFYWYRQILGQKVEFLVSFYNNEISEKSEIFDDQFSVERPDGSNFTLKIRSTKLEDSAMYFCASKGWDTSGEYNEQFFGPGTRLTVL.

The rearrangement links TRBV28 to TRBJ2-2; D possibly corresponds to TRBD2 (6 bases). In germline, CDR1 is MDHEN, CDR2 SYDVKM. Trimming left V 7 bases short and J 8 bases short, with 14 bases between. This CDR3 has 13 residues. The CDR3 DNA is TGTGCCAGCAACCCTGGAGGGCGTGGGGAGCTGTTTTTT. It translates to CASNPGGRGELFF.

This clone was seen a single time. The chain couples TRBV6-5 to TRBJ2-7; TRBD2 matches at 12 bases. CDR3 length equals 15 residues. With 5 bases clipped from V and 3 bases from J, the junction kept 5 bases outside the gene matches. Per the germline V gene, CDR1 is MNHEY and CDR2 is SVGAGI. CDR3 in DNA: TGTGCCAGCAGTCACTGGACTAGCGGGGACTACGAGCAGTACTTC. It specifies CASSHWTSGDYEQYF.

This rearrangement joins TRBV30 to TRBJ1-1, with a tentative D call TRBD1 (5 bases). Trimming pared 5 bases from V and 0 bases from J, leaving 10 bases between. CDR3 size: 13 residues. Per the germline V gene, CDR1 is GTSNPN and CDR2 is SVGIG (reference sequence). The CDR3 protein is CAWFGHMNTEAFF. The CDR3 bases are TGTGCCTGGTTCGGACACATGAACACTGAAGCTTTCTTT.

A few counts support this clone. The CDR3 protein is CASSVRLADTGELFF. The CDR3 DNA reads TGTGCCAGCAGCGTTAGGCTAGCGGACACCGGGGAGCTGTTTTTT. The chain combines TRBV9 with TRBJ2-2; TRBD2 aligns across 7 bases. The junction had 4 bases not matched to a gene; V was cut back by 2 bases and J by 3 bases. Germline CDR1 and CDR2: SGDLS and YYNGEE. The CDR3 extends over 15 amino acids.

This clone was seen a handful of times. V gene TRBV4-3 combines with J gene TRBJ1-5; 9 bases fit TRBD1. The ends lost 0 bases at V and 5 bases at J; junction bases unmatched: 5. The CDR3 consists of 16 residues. Germline CDR1 LGHNA, CDR2 YSLEER. The CDR3 coding sequence is TGCGCCAGCAGCCAAGACTTGACAGGGGGAGATCAGCCCCAGCATTTT. This codes for CASSQDLTGGDQPQHF.

The rearrangement uses TRBV29-1 and TRBJ2-5; D unclear. The J call may be faulty, since TRBJ2-7 better matches the DNA end. The CDR3 has 12 residues. Per the germline V gene, CDR1 is SQVTM and CDR2 is ANQGSEA. DNA for the CDR3: TGCAGCGTTGAAGGGCAGGCCTACGAGCAGTACTTC. It codes for CSVEGQAYEQYF.

The chain recombines TRBV28 with TRBJ1-4; tentative D call: TRBD1 (5 bases). Germline V gene lookup returns CDR1 MDHEN and CDR2 SYDVKM. There are 13 residues in the CDR3. Trimming took 8 bases from V and 8 from J, leaving 15 bases between them. The chain's CDR3 is CASRGGGQEKLFF. The CDR3, as DNA: TGTGCCAGCCGGGGGGGTGGGCAAGAAAAACTGTTTTTT.

The J gene is TRBJ2-1, the V gene TRBV11-2; perhaps TRBD1 as D (5 bases). This CDR3 comprises 12 residues. CDR1 and CDR2 from the germline V gene are SGHAT and FQNNGV. V was clipped by 6 bases and J by 9 bases, with 12 bases between them. The CDR3 sequence: CASSFAGFEQFF. DNA for the CDR3: TGTGCCAGCAGTTTCGCAGGGTTTGAGCAGTTCTTC.

The chain combines TRBV9 with TRBJ2-7, with 10 bases that match TRBD2. CDR1 SGDLS and CDR2 YYNGEE come from the germline V gene. The CDR3 is made up of 15 amino acids. Trimming cost V 3 bases and J 3 bases; bases outside gene matches: 6. The CDR3 here is CASSAPWTSGYEQYF. Written as DNA, the CDR3 is TGTGCCAGCAGCGCCCCTTGGACTAGCGGCTACGAGCAGTACTTC. The whole variable domain, remainder taken from reference TRBV9 and TRBJ2-7, is DSGVTQTPKHLITATGQRVTLRCSPRSGDLSVYWYQQSLDQGLQFLIQYYNGEERAKGNILERFSAQQFPDLHSELNLSSLELGDSALYFCASSAPWTSGYEQYFGPGTRLTVT.

This chain links TRBV4-1 with TRBJ2-3; 11 bases are shared with TRBD2. The length of the CDR3 is 16 residues. V shed 4 bases and J 0 bases; nucleotides not matched to a gene: 3. Germline CDR1 is MGHRA and CDR2 is YSYEKL. This CDR3 reads CASSPGTSGSTDTQYF. CDR3 nucleotide sequence: TGCGCCAGCAGCCCCGGGACTAGCGGTAGCACAGATACGCAGTATTTT.

V gene TRBV28 combines with J gene TRBJ2-1; TRBD2 matches at 11 bases. Trimming at V came to 2 bases and at J to 0 bases, leaving 12 bases not matched to a gene. This CDR3 is built from 20 residues. Germline CDR1 and CDR2: MDHEN and SYDVKM. The CDR3 spells CASSLRAPSGRHHSYNEQFF. In DNA, the CDR3 is TGTGCCAGCAGTTTAAGGGCGCCTAGCGGGAGGCACCACTCCTACAATGAGCAGTTCTTC.

V is TRBV27 and J is TRBJ2-1; 7 nucleotides match TRBD2. Germline V gene lookup returns CDR1 MNHEY and CDR2 SMNVEV (reference sequence). After removal of 2 bases from V and 7 bases from J, the junction contained 8 bases not matched to a gene. The CDR3 totals 15 residues. This CDR3 reads CASSLKGGSSNEQFF. CDR3 coding DNA: TGTGCCAGCAGTTTAAAGGGCGGGAGCTCGAATGAGCAGTTCTTC.

Details on this clone: The germline gene is not matched at one end of the junction; a read error may be the cause. The chain uses TRBV5-4 and TRBJ2-3; D is possibly TRBD2 (7 bases). Germline CDR1 SGHNT, CDR2 YYREEE (reference sequence). This CDR3 has 15 residues. CDR3 DNA sequence: TGTGCCAGCAGCTTCCGGGGGGCGAGCACAGATGCGCAGTATTTT. Its protein product is CASSFRGASTDAQYF.